This is a list of T cell receptor beta chains from one sample in a study of identical twins. TCRdb re-derived calls from the 5' RACE reads in MiXCR, one entry per CDR3 protein. This sample has about 290,000 distinct CDR3 sequences, with just under 9.5% found just once. The data also belong to a second study, concerning yellow fever vaccine responses in identical twins.

Sequenced material: CD8+ T cells sorted from blood. These receptors all stem from a woman under 30 in good health. Both conserved end residues are part of each CDR3. D genes are given only for firm matches. A row's size may be missing; if present it is once, few, many or a size class.

size	D	J	V	CDR3	DNA
many	TRBD1	TRBJ2-5	TRBV29-1	CSVGQGGDLETQYF	TGCAGCGTTGGACAGGGGGGAGATTTGGAGACCCAGTACTTC
NA	NA	TRBJ2-3	TRBV27	CASSLAERITDTQYF	TGTGCCAGCAGTTTAGCCGAGCGGATCACAGATACGCAGTATTTT
NA	TRBD2	TRBJ2-3	TRBV10-3	CAIAGESLTDTQYF	TGTGCCATTGCGGGAGAGAGTTTAACAGATACGCAGTATTTT
few	NA	TRBJ1-1	TRBV19	CASRPGTPIEAFF	TGTGCCAGTAGGCCCGGGACCCCCATAGAAGCTTTCTTT
NA	TRBD2	TRBJ2-7	TRBV25-1	CATERTSAHYPMEQYF	TGTGCCACCGAGAGGACTAGCGCGCACTATCCGATGGAGCAGTACTTC
few	NA	TRBJ1-2	TRBV27	CASSTTRTVWYGYTF	TGTGCCAGCAGTACAACTCGGACAGTTTGGTATGGCTACACCTTC
NA	TRBD2	TRBJ2-1	TRBV5-5	CASSLRLAGGNEQFF	TGTGCCAGCAGCCTACGACTAGCGGGAGGAAATGAGCAGTTCTTC
many	NA	TRBJ2-7	TRBV7-8	CASSLVPRDYEQYF	TGTGCCAGCAGCTTAGTTCCCAGAGACTACGAGCAGTACTTC
few	NA	TRBJ2-1	TRBV28	CASTRDRNEQFF	TGTGCCAGCACCAGAGATAGAAATGAGCAGTTCTTC
NA	NA	TRBJ1-5	TRBV10-2	CASSEYSQPQHF	TGCGCCAGCAGTGAGTATAGTCAGCCCCAGCATTTT
NA	TRBD2	TRBJ2-2	TRBV9	CASSISGFTNTGELFF	TGTGCCAGCAGCATTAGCGGGTTTACGAACACCGGGGAGCTGTTTTTT
many	TRBD2	TRBJ2-3	TRBV5-1	CASSLGTSGYTDTQYF	TGCGCCAGCAGCTTGGGTACTAGCGGCTACACAGATACGCAGTATTTT
few	NA	TRBJ1-1	TRBV27	CASSPRPDSSEAFF	TGTGCCAGCAGCCCCCGCCCCGACAGTTCTGAAGCTTTCTTT
NA	TRBD1	TRBJ1-2	TRBV27	CASRNPDRGLFGNGYTF	TGTGCCAGCAGAAACCCTGACAGGGGGCTTTTTGGCAATGGCTACACCTTC
NA	TRBD2	TRBJ2-1	TRBV12-3/TRBV12-4	CTCGGTPLNSLSYNEQFF	TGTACCTGCGGGGGTACCCCCCTTAACAGCCTCTCCTACAATGAGCAGTTCTTC
many	NA	TRBJ2-2	TRBV4-3	CASSRGRNTGELFF	TGCGCCAGCAGCCGCGGACGGAACACCGGGGAGCTGTTTTTT
NA	TRBD2	TRBJ2-1	TRBV30	CAWSVGTSGGSEQFF	TGTGCCTGGAGTGTCGGGACTAGCGGGGGGAGCGAGCAGTTCTTC
many	NA	TRBJ2-7	TRBV5-1	CASSSPGNREQYF	TGCGCCAGCAGCTCCCCCGGTAATAGGGAGCAGTACTTC
many	TRBD2	TRBJ2-3	TRBV27	CASSSPVFPELAEPTDTQYF	TGTGCCAGCAGTAGCCCAGTGTTCCCCGAACTAGCGGAGCCCACAGATACGCAGTATTTT
NA	TRBD2	TRBJ2-1	TRBV11-3	CASSLSGLAGFNEQFF	TGTGCCAGCAGCTTAAGCGGACTAGCGGGGTTCAATGAGCAGTTCTTC
NA	NA	TRBJ1-1	TRBV6-2/TRBV6-3	CASSFRGSWTEAFF	TGTGCCAGCAGCTTCCGGGGAAGCTGGACTGAAGCTTTCTTT
many	TRBD2	TRBJ2-7	TRBV29-1	CSVPGLAGAGEQYF	TGCAGCGTGCCTGGACTAGCGGGAGCTGGCGAGCAGTACTTC
many	NA	TRBJ2-1	TRBV4-1	CASSQVIDNNEQFF	TGCGCCAGCAGCCAAGTTATCGATAACAATGAGCAGTTCTTC
many	NA	TRBJ2-1	TRBV7-2	CASSLLIGENEQFF	TGTGCCAGCAGCCTACTAATAGGGGAGAATGAGCAGTTCTTC
few	TRBD1	TRBJ1-2	TRBV5-4	CASSWTGNIYGYTF	TGTGCCAGCAGCTGGACAGGGAACATCTATGGCTACACCTTC
few	TRBD1	TRBJ1-2	TRBV12-3/TRBV12-4	CASSASSGTGVNYGYTF	TGTGCCAGCAGTGCCTCCTCCGGGACAGGGGTAAACTATGGCTACACCTTC
NA	NA	TRBJ2-7	TRBV20-1	CSARKKTAYEQYF	TGCAGTGCTAGAAAGAAGACTGCCTACGAGCAGTACTTC
NA	TRBD2	TRBJ2-1	TRBV15	CATSRGGLAVTPGNEQFF	TGTGCCACCAGCAGAGGGGGACTAGCTGTGACCCCCGGGAATGAGCAGTTCTTC
few	NA	TRBJ2-5	TRBV27	CASSLDWGETQYF	TGTGCCAGCAGTTTAGATTGGGGTGAGACCCAGTACTTC
few	NA	TRBJ2-1	TRBV6-2/TRBV6-3	CASSYLSSDNEQFF	TGTGCCAGCAGTTACTTGTCTTCGGATAATGAGCAGTTCTTC
many	NA	TRBJ2-7	TRBV4-3	CASSQDSTSSYEQYF	TGCGCCAGCAGCCAAGATAGTACTAGCTCCTACGAGCAGTACTTC
NA	TRBD1	TRBJ1-5	TRBV28	CASSPGGYQPQHF	TGTGCCAGCAGTCCAGGGGGCTATCAGCCCCAGCATTTT
few	NA	TRBJ2-3	TRBV9	CASSVVVDTQYF	TGTGCCAGCAGCGTAGTCGTGGATACGCAGTATTTT
few	NA	TRBJ2-7	TRBV20-1	CSARRAREDPYEQYF	TGCAGTGCTAGAAGGGCAAGGGAGGACCCCTACGAGCAGTACTTC
NA	TRBD2	TRBJ2-7	TRBV20-1	CSARALSPGGYEQYF	TGCAGTGCTAGAGCACTTTCCCCGGGGGGCTACGAGCAGTACTTC
NA	TRBD2	TRBJ2-2	TRBV12-3/TRBV12-4	CASSFAGGYTGELFF	TGTGCCAGCAGTTTCGCGGGGGGGTACACCGGGGAGCTGTTTTTT
few	TRBD2	TRBJ2-1	TRBV24-1	CATSDLRVSGSMLDEQFF	TGTGCCACCAGTGATTTGAGGGTTAGCGGGAGTATGTTGGATGAGCAGTTCTTC
many	TRBD2	TRBJ2-1	TRBV4-1	CASSHPGTSGTDYNEQFF	TGCGCCAGCAGCCATCCCGGGACTAGCGGGACAGATTACAATGAGCAGTTCTTC
few	NA	TRBJ2-2	TRBV5-1	CASNRGARTGELFF	TGCGCCAGCAATCGGGGGGCTCGGACCGGGGAGCTGTTTTTT
NA	NA	TRBJ1-3	TRBV7-6	CASSLGTAGGNTIYF	TGTGCCAGCAGCTTAGGGACGGCTGGGGGAAACACCATATATTTT
NA	TRBD2	TRBJ2-1	TRBV2	CALCPSSLTSGRYNEQFF	TGTGCCCTCTGTCCATCCTCGTTGACTAGCGGGAGGTACAATGAGCAGTTCTTC
many	TRBD1	TRBJ2-1	TRBV7-9	CASSFDRGSYNEQFF	TGTGCCAGCAGCTTCGACAGGGGGTCCTACAATGAGCAGTTCTTC
NA	NA	TRBJ1-1	TRBV5-6	CASSFTGNTEAFF	TGTGCCAGCAGCTTCACCGGGAACACTGAAGCTTTCTTT
few	NA	TRBJ1-1	TRBV11-2	CASSSRPHGGPRNTEAFF	TGTGCCAGCAGCTCACGGCCTCACGGCGGACCTCGGAACACTGAAGCTTTCTTT
NA	NA	TRBJ2-7	TRBV28	CASRDFREHEQYF	TGTGCCAGCAGAGACTTCAGGGAGCACGAGCAGTACTTC
few	NA	TRBJ2-2	TRBV28	CASRKTGIRAGELFF	TGTGCCAGCAGAAAAACAGGGATACGGGCCGGGGAGCTGTTTTTT